The 9 T cell receptor beta chains below were found in one sample sequenced in a study of memory CD4+ T cells and cytomegalovirus serostatus. The sort gate was single viable CD3+CD4+CD8-CD45RO+ cells for memory CD4+ T cells. The protocol was immunoSEQ multiplex PCR, while the TCRdb copy is restricted to in-frame clones and leaves out a portion. The table has some 65,000 clones, around three quarters seen once. The sample comprised memory CD4+ T cells from blood. These receptors all stem from an adult in good health and CMV-seronegative. Some clones in this sample may be carry-over from other donors' samples.

This clone appeared a single time. J is TRBJ2-2 and V is TRBV10-1; 8 nucleotides line up with TRBD2. V lost 4 bases to trimming and J lost 1 base; unmatched junction nucleotides: 2. This CDR3 region has 15 residues. CDR1 is WNHNN, CDR2 SYGVQD, per germline (reference sequence). The CDR3 DNA follows: TGCGCCAGCAGTGCGGGGGGGCGGAACACCGGGGAGCTGTTTTTT. It encodes CASSAGGRNTGELFF.

The CDR3 is CASSLDGREQYF. CDR3 in DNA: TGTGCCAGCAGCTTAGATGGGCGCGAGCAGTACTTC. The chain combines TRBV11-3 with TRBJ2-7; D is unclear. This CDR3 has 12 residues. CDR1 and CDR2 (germline): SGHNT, YENEEA. Trimming pared 0 bases from V and 6 bases from J, leaving 6 bases between.

V gene TRBV6-1 combines with J gene TRBJ2-2; 7 nucleotides agree with TRBD2. V lost 5 bases and J lost 0; bases outside the gene matches: 3. Germline V lookup: CDR1 MNHNS, CDR2 SASEGT. CDR3 size: 15 residues. CDR3 sequence (DNA): TGTGCCAGCAGTAACGGACTAGCGAACACCGGGGAGCTGTTTTTT. As protein: CASSNGLANTGELFF.

The chain has TRBV2 and TRBJ2-7; D not certain. CDR3 length: 14 residues. Between the trimmed V and J ends, which lost 4 bases and 1 base, there was a span of 11 bases. The germline CDR1 and CDR2 sequences are SNHLY and FYNNEI. Here the CDR3 reads CASSGRHGSYEQYF. CDR3 coding DNA: TGTGCCAGCAGTGGGCGTCACGGATCCTACGAGCAGTACTTC.

The V call is TRBV9, the J call TRBJ1-3; the D gene is possibly TRBD1 (6 bases). Germline CDR1 is SGDLS and CDR2 is YYNGEE. Trimming left V 3 bases short and J 1 base short, with 14 bases between. The CDR3 sequence is 16 residues long. Here the CDR3 DNA reads TGTGCCAGCAGCGAGGTACAGGGCTGGTCTGGAAACACCATATATTTT. Translation: CASSEVQGWSGNTIYF.

This clone was counted a single time. Distinct nucleotide sequences in the sample also encode this CDR3. This rearrangement joins TRBV18 to TRBJ2-1; D gene unclear. V lost 1 base, J lost 6 bases, and 4 bases lay in between. Germline loops: CDR1 KGHSH, CDR2 LQKENI. The CDR3 runs to 12 residues. The CDR3 DNA follows: TGTGCCAGCTCACCACAAGGCAATGAGCAGTTCTTC. As protein: CASSPQGNEQFF.

The chain is built from TRBV4-1 and TRBJ2-1; D is tentatively TRBD1 or TRBD2 (5 bases each). Deletions cut 3 bases from V and 2 bases from J, with 14 bases between. There are 16 residues in the CDR3. From germline, CDR1 is MGHRA and CDR2 YSYEKL. CDR3 amino acids: CASSQGPGTTYNEQFF. The DNA of the CDR3 is TGCGCCAGCAGCCAGGGTCCCGGGACCACCTACAATGAGCAGTTCTTC.

The chain joins TRBV30 to TRBJ1-2, with 7 bases fitting TRBD1. The ends lost 3 bases at V and 6 bases at J; junction bases unmatched: 7. This CDR3 region has 13 residues. CDR1 is GTSNPN, CDR2 SVGIG, per germline (reference sequence). CDR3: CAWSTGTDNGYTF. The DNA for the CDR3 is TGTGCCTGGAGCACGGGGACAGACAATGGCTACACCTTC.

The chain carries TRBV27 and TRBJ1-2; D remains ambiguous. V lost 6 bases and J 2 bases, leaving 10 bases between the germline ends. Germline CDR1 and CDR2: MNHEY and SMNVEV (reference sequence). The CDR3 runs 13 residues. The CDR3 spells CASSPRRNYGYTF. DNA of the CDR3: TGTGCCAGCAGCCCGAGAAGGAACTATGGCTACACCTTC.